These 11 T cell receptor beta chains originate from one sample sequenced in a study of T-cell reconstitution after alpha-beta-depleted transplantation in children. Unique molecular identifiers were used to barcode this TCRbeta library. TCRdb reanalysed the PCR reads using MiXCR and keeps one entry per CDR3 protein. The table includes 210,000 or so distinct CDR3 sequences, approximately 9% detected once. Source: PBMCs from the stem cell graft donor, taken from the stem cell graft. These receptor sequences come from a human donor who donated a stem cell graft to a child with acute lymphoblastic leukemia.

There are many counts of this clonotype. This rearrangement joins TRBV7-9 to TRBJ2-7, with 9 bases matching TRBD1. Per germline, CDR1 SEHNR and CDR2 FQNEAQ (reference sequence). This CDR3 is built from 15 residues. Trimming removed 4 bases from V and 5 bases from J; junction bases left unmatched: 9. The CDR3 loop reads CASSSSGQGGHEQYF. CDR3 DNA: TGTGCCAGCAGCTCTTCGGGACAGGGAGGGCACGAGCAGTACTTC.

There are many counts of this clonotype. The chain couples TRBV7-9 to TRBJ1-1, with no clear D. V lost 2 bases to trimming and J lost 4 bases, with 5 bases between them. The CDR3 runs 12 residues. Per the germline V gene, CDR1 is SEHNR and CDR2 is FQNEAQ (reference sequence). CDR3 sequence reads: CASSLFTTEAFF. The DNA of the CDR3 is TGTGCCAGCAGCTTATTTACCACTGAAGCTTTCTTT.

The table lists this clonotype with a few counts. The DNA of the CDR3 is TGTGCCAGCAGCCTGTGGCGGGTGGGCAATCAGCCCCAGCATTTT. This translates into CASSLWRVGNQPQHF. The V and J genes are TRBV7-8 and TRBJ1-5, with D hard to call. The ends were cut back, 5 bases at V and 2 bases at J, with 13 bases in the middle. Germline CDR1 and CDR2: SGHVS and FQNEAQ. The CDR3 sequence is 15 residues long.

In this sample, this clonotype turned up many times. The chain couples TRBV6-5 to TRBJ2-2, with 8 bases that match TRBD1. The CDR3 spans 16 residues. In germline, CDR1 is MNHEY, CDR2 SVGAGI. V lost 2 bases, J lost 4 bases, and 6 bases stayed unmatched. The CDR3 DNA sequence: TGTGCCAGCAGTTACCTCACAGGGGGGAGCACCGGGGAGCTGTTTTTT. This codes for CASSYLTGGSTGELFF.

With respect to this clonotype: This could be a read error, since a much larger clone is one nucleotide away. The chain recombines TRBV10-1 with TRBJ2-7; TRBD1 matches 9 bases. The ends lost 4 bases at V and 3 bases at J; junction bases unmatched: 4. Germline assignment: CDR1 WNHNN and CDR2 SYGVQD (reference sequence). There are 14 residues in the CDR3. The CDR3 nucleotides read TGCGCCAGCAGTGTCTCGACAGGGGGCTACGAGCAGTACTTC. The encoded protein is CASSVSTGGYEQYF.

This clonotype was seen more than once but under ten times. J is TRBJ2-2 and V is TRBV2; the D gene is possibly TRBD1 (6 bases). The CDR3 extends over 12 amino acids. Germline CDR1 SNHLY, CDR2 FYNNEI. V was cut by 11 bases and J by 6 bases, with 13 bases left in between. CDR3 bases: TGTGCCGCAGAGCAGGGGCCCGGGGAGCTGTTTTTT. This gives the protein CAAEQGPGELFF.

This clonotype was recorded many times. CDR3 bases: TGTGCCAGCAGCGTAGACCCCTCCCCAGAGACCCAGTACTTC. This encodes CASSVDPSPETQYF. This chain connects TRBV9 to TRBJ2-5; D not certain. The CDR3 covers 14 residues. V was trimmed by 0 bases and J by 4 bases, leaving 10 bases between them. Germline loops: CDR1 SGDLS, CDR2 YYNGEE. Combining the CDR3 with reference TRBV9 and TRBJ2-5 gives the whole variable domain DSGVTQTPKHLITATGQRVTLRCSPRSGDLSVYWYQQSLDQGLQFLIQYYNGEERAKGNILERFSAQQFPDLHSELNLSSLELGDSALYFCASSVDPSPETQYFGPGTRLLVL.

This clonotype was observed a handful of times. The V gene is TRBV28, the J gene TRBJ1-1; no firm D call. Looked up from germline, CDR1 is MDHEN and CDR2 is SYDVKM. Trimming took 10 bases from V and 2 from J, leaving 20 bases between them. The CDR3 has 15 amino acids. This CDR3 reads CATNMLQPINTEAFF. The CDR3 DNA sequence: TGTGCCACCAACATGCTACAGCCTATAAACACTGAAGCTTTCTTT.

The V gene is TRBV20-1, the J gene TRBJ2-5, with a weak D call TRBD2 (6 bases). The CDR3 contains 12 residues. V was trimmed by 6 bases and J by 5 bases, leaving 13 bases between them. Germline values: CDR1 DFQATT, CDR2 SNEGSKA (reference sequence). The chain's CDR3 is CSAPREDETQYF. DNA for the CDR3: TGCAGTGCCCCAAGGGAGGATGAGACCCAGTACTTC.

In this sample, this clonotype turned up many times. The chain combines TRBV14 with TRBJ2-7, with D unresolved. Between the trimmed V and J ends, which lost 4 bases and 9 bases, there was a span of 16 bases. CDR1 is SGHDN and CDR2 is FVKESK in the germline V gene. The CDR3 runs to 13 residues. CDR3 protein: CASSRQEIVGQYF. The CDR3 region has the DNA TGTGCCAGCAGCCGCCAAGAAATTGTCGGGCAGTACTTC. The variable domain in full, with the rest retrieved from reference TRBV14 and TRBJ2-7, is EAGVTQFPSHSVIEKGQTVTLRCDPISGHDNLYWYRRVMGKEIKFLLHFVKESKQDESGMPNNRFLAERTGGTYSTLKVQPAELEDSGVYFCASSRQEIVGQYFGPGTRLTVT.

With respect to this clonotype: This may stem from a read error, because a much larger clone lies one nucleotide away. CDR3 nucleotide sequence: TGTGCCTGCAGTCCCCTCTCGGTGACTAGCGGGGGACCAGGGGGTGAGCAGTTCTTC. Translated, it gives CACSPLSVTSGGPGGEQFF. V usage is TRBV12-3 or TRBV12-4 and J usage is TRBJ2-1; 12 bases are shared with TRBD2. This CDR3 has 19 residues.